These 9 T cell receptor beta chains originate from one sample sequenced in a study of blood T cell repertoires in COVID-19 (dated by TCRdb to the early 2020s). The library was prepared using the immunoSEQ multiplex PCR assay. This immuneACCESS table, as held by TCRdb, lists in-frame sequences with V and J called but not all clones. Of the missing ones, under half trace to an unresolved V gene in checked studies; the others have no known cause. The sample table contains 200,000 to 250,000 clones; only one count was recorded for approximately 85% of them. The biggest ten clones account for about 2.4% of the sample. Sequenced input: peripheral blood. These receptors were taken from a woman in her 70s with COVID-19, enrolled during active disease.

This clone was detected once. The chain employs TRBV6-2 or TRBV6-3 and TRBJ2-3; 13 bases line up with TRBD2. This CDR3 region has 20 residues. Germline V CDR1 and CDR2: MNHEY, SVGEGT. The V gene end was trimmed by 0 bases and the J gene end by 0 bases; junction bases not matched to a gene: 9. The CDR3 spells CASSYSPGLAGQTSTDTQYF. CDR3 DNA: TGTGCCAGCAGTTACTCCCCGGGACTAGCGGGACAGACTAGCACAGATACGCAGTATTTT.

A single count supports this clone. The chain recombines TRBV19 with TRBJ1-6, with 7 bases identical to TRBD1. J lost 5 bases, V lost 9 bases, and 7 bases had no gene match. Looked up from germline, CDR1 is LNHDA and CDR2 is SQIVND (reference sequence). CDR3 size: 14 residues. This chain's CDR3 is CASQDRVNNSPLHF. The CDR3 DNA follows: TGTGCCAGCCAAGACAGGGTTAATAATTCACCCCTCCACTTT.

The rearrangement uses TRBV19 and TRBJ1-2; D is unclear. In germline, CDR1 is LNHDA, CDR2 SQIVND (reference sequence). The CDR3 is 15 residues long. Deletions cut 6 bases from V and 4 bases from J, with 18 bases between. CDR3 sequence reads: CASSPEPGGLYGYTF. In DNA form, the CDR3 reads TGTGCCAGTAGCCCCGAGCCGGGAGGTCTCTATGGCTACACCTTC.

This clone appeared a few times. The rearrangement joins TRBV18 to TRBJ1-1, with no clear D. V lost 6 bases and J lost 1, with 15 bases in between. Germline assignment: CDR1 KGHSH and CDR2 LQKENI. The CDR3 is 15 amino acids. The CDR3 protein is CASSREGPGNTEAFF. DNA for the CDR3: TGTGCCAGCTCCCGGGAGGGCCCGGGGAACACTGAAGCTTTCTTT.

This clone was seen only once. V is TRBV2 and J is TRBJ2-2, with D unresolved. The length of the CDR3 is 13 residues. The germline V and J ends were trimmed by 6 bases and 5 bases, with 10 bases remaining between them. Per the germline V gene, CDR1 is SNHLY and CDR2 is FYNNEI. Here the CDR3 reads CASRVRRTGELFF. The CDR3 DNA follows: TGTGCCAGCAGGGTACGCAGGACCGGGGAGCTGTTTTTT.

CDR3 bases: TGCGCCAGCAGCCCTCAAGTCGGCGGTCGCCCTAACTATGGCTACACCTTC. The encoded protein is CASSPQVGGRPNYGYTF. V and J are TRBV5-1 and TRBJ1-2, with D hard to call. Germline V gives CDR1 SGHRS, CDR2 YFSETQ. V lost 4 bases, J lost 0 bases, and 19 bases lay in between. The CDR3 runs 17 residues.

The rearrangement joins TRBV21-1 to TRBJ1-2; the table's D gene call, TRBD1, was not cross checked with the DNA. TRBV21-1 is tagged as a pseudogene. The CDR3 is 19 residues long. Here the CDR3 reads CARRKSEKEIQGVGDGYTF. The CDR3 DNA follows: TGTGCCAGGCGCAAGTCCGAAAAAGAGATACAGGGAGTAGGGGATGGCTACACCTTC.

CDR3 DNA sequence: TGTGCCAGCAGCGTAGCTACAGGGCAGGGGGGATCACCCCTCCACTTT. This codes for CASSVATGQGGSPLHF. The chain couples TRBV9 to TRBJ1-6; TRBD1 matches 7 bases. Losses at the gene ends were 0 bases for V and 10 bases for J; bases not matched to a gene: 10. The germline CDR1 and CDR2 sequences are SGDLS and YYNGEE. CDR3 length: 16 residues. Full variable domain (missing parts from reference TRBV9 and TRBJ1-6): DSGVTQTPKHLITATGQRVTLRCSPRSGDLSVYWYQQSLDQGLQFLIQYYNGEERAKGNILERFSAQQFPDLHSELNLSSLELGDSALYFCASSVATGQGGSPLHFGNGTRLTVT.

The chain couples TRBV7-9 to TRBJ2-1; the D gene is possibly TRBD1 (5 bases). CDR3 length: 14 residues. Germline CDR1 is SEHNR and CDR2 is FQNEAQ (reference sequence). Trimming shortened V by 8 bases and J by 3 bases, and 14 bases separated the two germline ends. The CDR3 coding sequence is TGTGCCAGCGGCTGGGCAGGGAACTACAATGAGCAGTTCTTC. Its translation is CASGWAGNYNEQFF.